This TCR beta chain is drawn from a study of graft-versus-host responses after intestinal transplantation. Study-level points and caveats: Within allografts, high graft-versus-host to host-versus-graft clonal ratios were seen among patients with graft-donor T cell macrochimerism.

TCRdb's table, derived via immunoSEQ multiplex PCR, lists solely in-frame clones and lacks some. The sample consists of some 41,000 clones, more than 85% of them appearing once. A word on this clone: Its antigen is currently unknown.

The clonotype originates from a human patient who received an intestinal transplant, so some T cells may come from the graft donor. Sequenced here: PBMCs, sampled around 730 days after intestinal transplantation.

CDR3 residues: CASSQDPGGTDTQYF. CDR3 DNA: TGCGCCAGCAGCCAAGATCCCGGAGGGACAGATACGCAGTATTTT. The chain joins TRBV4-1 to TRBJ2-3; weak D call: TRBD2 (6 bases). V lost 0 bases to trimming and J lost 3 bases, with 10 bases between them. Germline CDR1 and CDR2: MGHRA and YSYEKL. CDR3 length: 15 residues.